What follows are 17 T cell receptor beta chains derived from one specimen sequenced in a study of control samples from healthy donors and cancer patients. Profiling relied on immunoSEQ multiplex PCR, and the TCRdb table lists in-frame clones only, not all of them. The table has about 110,000 clones, roughly four fifths seen once. Specimen: blood. The receptors originated from a woman in her forties or fifties in good health.

This clone was observed a handful of times. J is TRBJ2-7 and V is TRBV5-3; the D gene is possibly TRBD1 (5 bases). Being an ORF, TRBV5-3 has a function that is uncertain. Between the trimmed V and J ends, which lost 4 bases and 4 bases, there was a span of 18 bases. This CDR3 spans 15 amino acids. The CDR3 bases are TGTGCCAGAAGCGGGCCGCCCAGGGCACTTTACGAGCAGTACTTC. Amino acid sequence: CARSGPPRALYEQYF.

This clone was found a few times. Different DNA sequences within this sample yield the same CDR3. The chain combines TRBV9 with TRBJ1-3, with a weak D call TRBD1 (5 bases). The germline V gene has CDR1 SGDLS and CDR2 YYNGEE. This CDR3 is 14 amino acids long. Trimming removed 0 bases at V and 2 bases at J, with 6 bases between. The CDR3 nucleotides are TGTGCCAGCAGCGTAGGGGGGACTGGAAACACCATATATTTT. Protein product: CASSVGGTGNTIYF.

This clone has just a few counts. The chain joins TRBV7-3 to TRBJ2-3; 11 nucleotides match TRBD1. V shed 5 bases, J shed 2 bases, and the junction held 3 bases outside the gene matches. CDR1 SGHTA and CDR2 FQGTGA come from the germline V gene. CDR3 size: 15 residues. Here the CDR3 DNA reads TGTGCCAGCAGCCAAGGACAGGGGGCCACAGATACGCAGTATTTT. Its translation is CASSQGQGATDTQYF. The whole variable domain, filled in from reference TRBV7-3 and TRBJ2-3, reads GAGVSQTPSNKVTEKGKYVELRCDPISGHTALYWYRQSLGQGPEFLIYFQGTGAADDSGLPNDRFFAVRPEGSVSTLKIQRTERGDSAVYLCASSQGQGATDTQYFGPGTRLTVL.

This clone was recorded only once. The rearrangement uses TRBV7-2 and TRBJ2-5, with D perhaps matching TRBD2 (6 bases). V lost 3 bases to trimming and J lost 5 bases, with 16 bases between them. Germline CDR1 and CDR2: SGHTA and FQGNSA. This CDR3 comprises 15 residues. CDR3 residues: CASSFTADREETQYF. Here the CDR3 DNA reads TGTGCCAGCAGCTTCACAGCGGACCGGGAGGAGACCCAGTACTTC.

This clone was counted between two and nine times. The rearrangement links TRBV29-1 to TRBJ2-2; the D is unclear. The germline V and J ends were trimmed by 4 bases and 5 bases, with 20 bases remaining between them. The V gene's germline CDR1 is SQVTM and CDR2 ANQGSEA. This CDR3 is built from 16 residues. The CDR3 loop is CSVGHVMGKGTGELFF. Here the CDR3 DNA reads TGCAGCGTTGGACACGTGATGGGGAAAGGAACCGGGGAGCTGTTTTTT.

This chain connects TRBV10-3 to TRBJ1-6; 8 bases fit TRBD1. Trimming took 10 bases from V and 10 from J; bases not matched to a gene: 6. The CDR3 sequence is 12 residues long. In germline, CDR1 is ENHRY, CDR2 SYGVKD. As DNA, the CDR3 is TGTGCCACACAGGGGGTCCGATCACCCCTCCACTTT. Its protein is CATQGVRSPLHF.

V is TRBV28 and J is TRBJ1-4; no firm D call. CDR1 and CDR2 (germline): MDHEN, SYDVKM. The V end was cut by 3 bases, the J end by 1 base, with 6 bases between. CDR3 length equals 14 residues. CDR3 in DNA: TGTGCCAGCAGTTTTCAGCAAACTAATGAAAAACTGTTTTTT. Its translation: CASSFQQTNEKLFF.

This clone has a single count. V usage is TRBV5-6 and J usage is TRBJ1-5; D remains ambiguous. The CDR3 runs 15 residues. V lost 1 base to trimming and J lost 1 base, with 9 bases between them. Germline V gene data show CDR1 as SGHDT and CDR2 as YYEEEE. In DNA, the CDR3 is TGTGCCAGCAGCTTGTCAGGCTCAAGCAATCAGCCCCAGCATTTT. Amino acids: CASSLSGSSNQPQHF.

The chain links TRBV28 to TRBJ1-4; the match to TRBD1 covers 8 bases. This CDR3 comprises 16 residues. Germline assignment: CDR1 MDHEN and CDR2 SYDVKM. V was pared by 3 bases and J by 4 bases, with 7 bases of the junction left unmatched. The CDR3 spells CASSLETGGGNEKLFF. CDR3 in DNA: TGTGCCAGCAGTTTGGAAACAGGGGGAGGTAATGAAAAACTGTTTTTT. Filled out from reference TRBV28 and TRBJ1-4, the complete variable domain reads DVKVTQSSRYLVKRTGEKVFLECVQDMDHENMFWYRQDPGLGLRLIYFSYDVKMKEKGDIPEGYSVSREKKERFSLILESASTNQTSMYLCASSLETGGGNEKLFFGSGTQLSVL.

The chain links TRBV7-2 to TRBJ1-4; no clear D. The V end was cut by 3 bases, the J end by 6 bases, with 14 bases between. This CDR3 comprises 15 residues. The germline gives CDR1 SGHTA, CDR2 FQGNSA. DNA for the CDR3: TGTGCCAGCAGCTTGGGAGGGAGGATCGATGAAAAACTGTTTTTT. Translated: CASSLGGRIDEKLFF.

CDR3 sequence (DNA): TGTGCCAGCAGTTCTCAGTCCGGGACAGAGAACACCGGGGAGCTGTTTTTT. This sequence encodes CASSSQSGTENTGELFF. The chain couples TRBV6-2 or TRBV6-3 to TRBJ2-2, with 7 bases fitting TRBD1. V shed 4 bases and J 1 base; nucleotides not matched to a gene: 9. This CDR3 spans 17 amino acids. In germline, CDR1 is MNHEY, CDR2 SVGEGT.

This clone appeared a few times. The chain employs TRBV7-3 and TRBJ2-2, with TRBD2 identical over 12 bases. Per the germline V gene, CDR1 is SGHTA and CDR2 is FQGTGA. Trimming at V came to 5 bases and at J to 5 bases, leaving 3 bases not matched to a gene. The CDR3 consists of 15 residues. CDR3 region: CASSPGLAGTGELFF. Written as DNA, the CDR3 is TGTGCCAGCAGCCCCGGACTAGCGGGGACCGGGGAGCTGTTTTTT.

This chain uses TRBV28 with TRBJ2-7; 9 bases fit TRBD1. V lost 5 bases and J lost 5; bases outside the gene matches: 7. From germline, CDR1 is MDHEN and CDR2 SYDVKM. This CDR3 is 14 amino acids long. For the CDR3, the DNA is TGTGCCAGCAGTATTCCCGGGACAGGGAACGAGCAGTACTTC. Translated: CASSIPGTGNEQYF.

The chain combines TRBV19 with TRBJ1-5, with D unresolved. From germline, CDR1 is LNHDA and CDR2 SQIVND (reference sequence). This CDR3 comprises 15 residues. V was clipped by 3 bases and J by 7 bases, with 16 bases between them. CDR3 bases: TGTGCCAGTAGTATTAAGGGAAATACGGGGCAGCCCCAGCATTTT. Its translation is CASSIKGNTGQPQHF.

The CDR3 DNA follows: TGTGCCAGCACCGACACCTACGAGCAGTACTTC. Protein: CASTDTYEQYF. The chain uses TRBV19 and TRBJ2-7, with D hard to call. V gave up 9 bases and J gave up 2 bases, with 8 bases separating them. The CDR3 has 11 amino acids. The germline CDR1 and CDR2 sequences are LNHDA and SQIVND (reference sequence).

The chain uses TRBV12-5 and TRBJ1-2; 9 nucleotides match TRBD1. CDR3 length equals 13 residues. The V segment lost 7 bases and the J segment 7 bases; nucleotides outside the gene matches: 7. Germline V gene sequence: CDR1 LGHNT, CDR2 FRNRAP. CDR3 sequence: CASADRGLGGYTF. CDR3 bases: TGTGCTAGTGCGGACAGGGGACTTGGTGGCTACACCTTC.

The chain links TRBV15 to TRBJ2-3; 7 positions match TRBD2. Germline V gene sequence: CDR1 LNHNV, CDR2 YYDKDF (reference sequence). This CDR3 comprises 15 residues. The V segment lost 0 bases and the J segment 6 bases; nucleotides outside the gene matches: 6. CDR3 amino acids: CATSRDSGSGDTQYF. CDR3 coding DNA: TGTGCCACCAGCAGAGATTCGGGTAGCGGGGATACGCAGTATTTT.